Following are 30 T cell receptor beta chains from one sample sequenced in a study of blood T cell repertoires in COVID-19. Sequencing used immunoSEQ multiplex PCR; TCRdb keeps in-frame clones, though not all of them. The table shows 150,000 or so clones, with roughly 80% occurring only once. Sequencing used peripheral blood. Receptors originate from a woman in her thirties or forties with active or convalescent COVID-19.

The V gene is TRBV7-2, the J gene TRBJ2-7, with D perhaps TRBD1 (6 bases). Looked up from germline, CDR1 is SGHTA and CDR2 is FQGNSA. V lost 0 bases to trimming and J lost 0 bases, with 12 bases between them. The CDR3 covers 16 residues. CDR3 DNA sequence: TGTGCCAGCAGCTTAGCGTGGACAGATAGCTCCTACGAGCAGTACTTC. Amino acids: CASSLAWTDSSYEQYF. The whole variable domain, filled in from reference TRBV7-2 and TRBJ2-7, reads GAGVSQSPSNKVTEKGKDVELRCDPISGHTALYWYRQSLGQGLEFLIYFQGNSAPDKSGLPSDRFSAERTGGSVSTLTIQRTQQEDSAVYLCASSLAWTDSSYEQYFGPGTRLTVT.

The gene calls are TRBV18 and TRBJ1-5; 8 bases align to TRBD1. Germline assignment: CDR1 KGHSH and CDR2 LQKENI. The CDR3 extends over 14 amino acids. Trimming removed 4 bases from V and 5 bases from J; junction bases left unmatched: 4. The CDR3, as DNA: TGTGCCAGCTCACTTCAGGACAGGGATCAGCCCCAGCATTTT. The encoded protein is CASSLQDRDQPQHF.

The chain has TRBV5-4 and TRBJ2-2; possible D gene TRBD1, 6 bases. The CDR3 extends over 16 amino acids. Per germline, CDR1 SGHNT and CDR2 YYREEE (reference sequence). V gave up 0 bases and J gave up 2 bases, with 11 bases separating them. CDR3 loop: CASSLVPGANTGELFF. The CDR3 DNA is TGTGCCAGCAGCTTGGTTCCAGGGGCAAACACCGGGGAGCTGTTTTTT.

As to this clone: At the DNA level, this CDR3 is encoded by other sequences in the same sample as well. As DNA, the CDR3 is TGTGCCAGCAGGCCCACCGGGACAGTTTATTCACCCCTCCACTTT. Encoded protein: CASRPTGTVYSPLHF. The genes are TRBV2 and TRBJ1-6, with 7 positions matching TRBD1. Looked up from germline, CDR1 is SNHLY and CDR2 is FYNNEI. The CDR3 covers 15 residues. The J segment lost 8 bases and the V segment lost 6 bases, leaving 10 bases of the junction unmatched.

This clone occurred a few times. The rearrangement uses TRBV12-3 or TRBV12-4 and TRBJ1-2; TRBD1 aligns across 9 bases. There are 12 residues in the CDR3. Trimming removed 3 bases from V and 13 bases from J; junction bases left unmatched: 6. CDR3 nucleotides: TGTGCCAGCAGTTTGTTACAGGGGGCAGGCACCTTC. This translates into CASSLLQGAGTF.

The rearrangement joins TRBV6-5 to TRBJ2-5; tentatively, D is TRBD2 (5 bases). V lost 7 bases to trimming and J lost 1 base, with 16 bases between them. The germline V gene encodes CDR1 MNHEY and CDR2 SVGAGI. There are 15 residues in the CDR3. Here the CDR3 reads CASIPRPGIQETQYF. The CDR3 coding sequence is TGTGCCAGCATCCCCCGTCCCGGGATCCAAGAGACCCAGTACTTC.

The gene calls are TRBV3-1 (or the pseudogene TRBV3-2) and TRBJ1-6, with D unresolved. Per germline, CDR1 LGHDT and CDR2 YNNKEL (reference sequence). V dropped 0 bases and J dropped 8 bases, with 5 bases sitting between them. This CDR3 is built from 13 residues. As DNA, the CDR3 is TGTGCCAGCAGCCAAGACGGGGATTCACCCCTCCACTTT. It is translated as CASSQDGDSPLHF.

The chain links TRBV18 to TRBJ2-7; 10 positions match TRBD1. This CDR3 comprises 16 residues. Germline V gene sequence: CDR1 KGHSH, CDR2 LQKENI. V was clipped by 2 bases and J by 2 bases; unmatched bases: 6. The CDR3 spells CASSPTAGQGAYEQYF. CDR3 nucleotides: TGTGCCAGCTCACCAACCGCAGGACAGGGGGCCTACGAGCAGTACTTC.

The chain is built from TRBV28 and TRBJ2-3; weak D call: TRBD2 (7 bases). Trimming pared 3 bases from V and 1 base from J, leaving 11 bases between. The germline V gene encodes CDR1 MDHEN and CDR2 SYDVKM. The CDR3 is 15 amino acids. The CDR3: CASSFAGAGTDTQYF. CDR3 nucleotide sequence: TGTGCCAGCAGTTTTGCGGGGGCGGGCACAGATACGCAGTATTTT.

Points on this clone: Other DNA sequences from this sample encode an identical CDR3 as well. The rearrangement uses TRBV5-1 and TRBJ2-3, with 9 nucleotides matching TRBD2. Germline V lookup: CDR1 SGHRS, CDR2 YFSETQ. This CDR3 has 16 residues. Germline trimming cut 0 bases from V and 1 base from J; bases unmatched to any gene: 3. The CDR3 protein is CASSLGASGGTDTQYF. As DNA, the CDR3 is TGCGCCAGCAGCTTGGGCGCTAGCGGGGGCACAGATACGCAGTATTTT.

The chain is built from TRBV5-1 and TRBJ2-7, with 8 bases matching TRBD1. The junction had 21 bases not matched to a gene; V was cut back by 4 bases and J by 3 bases. From germline, CDR1 is SGHRS and CDR2 YFSETQ. The CDR3 runs to 19 residues. CDR3 sequence (DNA): TGCGCCAGCAGCCCTGGACAGGGAGTGATCCTCCAAAATATCTACGAGCAGTACTTC. Translation: CASSPGQGVILQNIYEQYF.

The chain has TRBV5-1 and TRBJ2-5, with D possibly being TRBD1 (6 bases). V lost 1 base and J 4 bases, leaving 11 bases between the germline ends. This CDR3 contains 14 residues. CDR1 and CDR2 (germline): SGHRS, YFSETQ. CDR3 loop: CASSLIIGGETQYF. Written as DNA, the CDR3 is TGCGCCAGCAGCTTGATCATAGGGGGAGAGACCCAGTACTTC.

The J gene is TRBJ1-5, the V gene TRBV18, with D possibly being TRBD1 (5 bases). This CDR3 has 15 amino acids. V was shortened by 6 bases and J by 7 bases, with 19 bases between the two germline ends. In germline, CDR1 is KGHSH, CDR2 LQKENI. CDR3: CASSPTSGQAQPQHF. CDR3 DNA: TGTGCCAGCTCGCCCACCTCAGGGCAGGCGCAGCCCCAGCATTTT.

The chain uses TRBV28 and TRBJ1-2, with D possibly matching TRBD1 (6 bases). Germline CDR1 is MDHEN and CDR2 is SYDVKM. The V end lost 5 bases, the J end lost 4 bases, and 17 bases lay between the germline ends. This CDR3 is 15 amino acids long. The CDR3 here is CASSPQGAWPYGYTF. The CDR3 nucleotides are TGTGCCAGCAGTCCACAGGGTGCGTGGCCCTATGGCTACACCTTC.

The chain uses TRBV6-5 and TRBJ2-2; D remains ambiguous. Trimming shortened V by 3 bases and J by 0 bases, and 11 bases separated the two germline ends. There are 16 residues in the CDR3. Germline assignment: CDR1 MNHEY and CDR2 SVGAGI. The CDR3 spells CASSYRVSPNTGELFF. The CDR3 DNA is TGTGCCAGCAGTTATCGCGTAAGCCCGAACACCGGGGAGCTGTTTTTT.

This clone turned up a few times. This chain uses TRBV19 with TRBJ1-2; 10 positions agree with TRBD1. Germline assignment: CDR1 LNHDA and CDR2 SQIVND (reference sequence). This CDR3 spans 18 amino acids. With V trimmed by 5 bases and J by 2 bases, 14 bases remained unmatched. The CDR3 bases are TGTGCCAGTAGTTTCCTAAAGGGAGACAGGGGGCCAAACTATGGCTACACCTTC. This encodes CASSFLKGDRGPNYGYTF.

This rearrangement joins TRBV2 to TRBJ2-3; 9 positions agree with TRBD1. The V gene's germline CDR1 is SNHLY and CDR2 FYNNEI. With V trimmed by 4 bases and J by 1 base, 6 bases remained unmatched. The CDR3 totals 16 residues. CDR3: CASSADRGGGTDTQYF. As DNA, the CDR3 is TGTGCCAGCAGTGCGGACAGGGGAGGGGGCACAGATACGCAGTATTTT.

The chain has TRBV18 and TRBJ1-6, with D tentatively TRBD1 (6 bases). CDR1 and CDR2 from the germline V gene are KGHSH and LQKENI. The CDR3 runs 16 residues. The V end was cut by 3 bases, the J end by 5 bases, with 14 bases between. The CDR3 nucleotides are TGTGCCAGCTCACCGCCTAAGGGGGGGAATAATTCACCCCTCCACTTT. The encoded protein is CASSPPKGGNNSPLHF.

The genes are TRBV18 and TRBJ2-7; weak D call: TRBD1 (7 bases). There are 15 residues in the CDR3. V lost 4 bases to trimming and J lost 2 bases, with 15 bases between them. Per germline, CDR1 KGHSH and CDR2 LQKENI. The CDR3 coding sequence is TGTGCCAGCTCACTTGGCGGGACAGTGGCCTACGAGCAGTACTTC. Translating it yields CASSLGGTVAYEQYF.

V and J are TRBV14 and TRBJ1-1; D perhaps matches TRBD1 (5 bases). The CDR3 loop spans 12 amino acids. Germline V lookup: CDR1 SGHDN, CDR2 FVKESK. V gave up 7 bases and J gave up 4 bases, with 10 bases separating them. CDR3 DNA: TGTGCCAGCACCCTCCAGGGCACTGAAGCTTTCTTT. This encodes CASTLQGTEAFF.

This clone appeared a single time. V is TRBV7-2 and J is TRBJ2-7, with TRBD1 matching over 7 bases. The CDR3 is 16 amino acids. With V trimmed by 4 bases and J by 0 bases, 9 bases remained unmatched. Per germline, CDR1 SGHTA and CDR2 FQGNSA. The CDR3 DNA is TGTGCCAGCAGCTCTCCCGGACAGGCGAGCTCCTACGAGCAGTACTTC. It encodes CASSSPGQASSYEQYF.

This clone showed up just once. This chain uses TRBV7-2 with TRBJ2-5, with 15 bases aligning to TRBD2. The CDR3 totals 20 residues. The V gene's germline CDR1 is SGHTA and CDR2 FQGNSA. With 4 bases clipped from V and 5 bases from J, the junction kept 17 bases outside the gene matches. CDR3 in amino acids: CASSSATGWGTSGRRETQYF. The CDR3 nucleotides read TGTGCCAGCAGCTCAGCGACAGGGTGGGGGACTAGCGGGAGGAGGGAGACCCAGTACTTC.

The gene calls are TRBV7-9 and TRBJ1-1, with a weak D call TRBD1 (5 bases). Germline-derived CDR1 and CDR2 are SEHNR and FQNEAQ (reference sequence). The CDR3 sequence is 15 residues long. The V end lost 0 bases, the J end lost 5 bases, and 13 bases lay between the germline ends. The CDR3 reads CASSLAAGQRTEAFF. The CDR3 DNA sequence: TGTGCCAGCAGCTTAGCGGCAGGGCAGAGGACTGAAGCTTTCTTT.

The CDR3, as DNA: TGTGCCTGGAGTCCCCCCGTGACAGAAGAGACCCAGTACTTC. The encoded protein is CAWSPPVTEETQYF. The genes are TRBV30 and TRBJ2-5, with D tentatively TRBD1 (5 bases). The CDR3 consists of 14 residues. Germline-derived CDR1 and CDR2 are GTSNPN and SVGIG (reference sequence). Deletions cut 2 bases from V and 3 bases from J, with 13 bases between.

The chain uses TRBV15 and TRBJ2-5; tentative D call: TRBD2 (6 bases). Trimming took off 3 bases at V and 4 bases at J, with 24 bases between the two ends. In germline, CDR1 is LNHNV, CDR2 YYDKDF (reference sequence). The CDR3 length is 18 residues. This CDR3 reads CATSRLDVGGVGAETQYF. The CDR3 nucleotides are TGTGCCACCAGCAGGTTAGATGTAGGAGGGGTCGGGGCAGAGACCCAGTACTTC. The variable domain in full, completed from reference TRBV15 and TRBJ2-5, reads DAMVIQNPRYQVTQFGKPVTLSCSQTLNHNVMYWYQQKSSQAPKLLFHYYDKDFNNEADTPDNFQSRRPNTSFCFLDIRSPGLGDTAMYLCATSRLDVGGVGAETQYFGPGTRLLVL.

The rearrangement uses TRBV7-2 and TRBJ1-2, with D maybe TRBD1 (5 bases). This CDR3 is built from 14 residues. The V end lost 5 bases, the J end lost 6 bases, and 16 bases lay between the germline ends. Germline V CDR1 and CDR2: SGHTA, FQGNSA. Here the CDR3 reads CASSPLAGSDGYTF. The CDR3 nucleotides are TGTGCCAGCAGCCCACTAGCAGGGTCCGATGGCTACACCTTC.

This clone has just one count. The V gene is TRBV28, the J gene TRBJ1-2; 7 positions agree with TRBD1. This CDR3 is built from 15 residues. The V gene's germline CDR1 is MDHEN and CDR2 SYDVKM. V gave up 4 bases and J gave up 0 bases; unmatched junction bases: 5. Here the CDR3 DNA reads TGTGCCAGCAGTTGGGACAGCCCTCCTAACTATGGCTACACCTTC. Residues: CASSWDSPPNYGYTF.

In regard to this clone: The identical CDR3 is also encoded by other nucleotide sequences in the sample. The chain is built from TRBV9 and TRBJ2-7, with 11 bases matching TRBD2. This CDR3 comprises 14 residues. Germline assignment: CDR1 SGDLS and CDR2 YYNGEE. The junction had 2 bases not matched to a gene; V was cut back by 3 bases and J by 3 bases. CDR3 nucleotides: TGTGCCAGCAGCGCAACTAGCGGGAGCTACGAGCAGTACTTC. Translating it yields CASSATSGSYEQYF.

The chain uses TRBV10-2 and TRBJ1-5, with D possibly TRBD1 on 6 matching bases. Between the trimmed V and J ends, which lost 4 bases and 5 bases, there was a span of 12 bases. CDR3 size: 14 residues. The germline gives CDR1 WSHSY, CDR2 SAAADI. CDR3 sequence (DNA): TGCGCCAGCAGTGTATCAGGGGCTGATCAGCCCCAGCATTTT. Its protein is CASSVSGADQPQHF.

This chain uses TRBV5-1 with TRBJ1-4, with D tentatively TRBD1 (6 bases). The CDR3 length is 14 residues. The germline V and J ends were trimmed by 3 bases and 8 bases, with 14 bases remaining between them. Looked up from germline, CDR1 is SGHRS and CDR2 is YFSETQ. Here the CDR3 reads CASSSYRDGEKLFF. The DNA for the CDR3 is TGCGCCAGCAGCTCTTACAGGGACGGGGAAAAACTGTTTTTT.